Following are 18 T cell receptor beta chains from one sample sequenced in a study of OX40 agonist ivuxolimab in advanced cancers. Using immunoSEQ multiplex PCR, the repertoire was profiled, and TCRdb retains in-frame clones only, with some absent. The data show 70,000 or so clones, about three quarters seen once. Sequenced material: CD4+ or CD8+ T cells sorted from blood, taken in a trial of the OX40 agonist ivuxolimab. The receptors were gathered from an adult with an advanced solid tumor such as melanoma, head and neck, liver or kidney cancer.

This chain links TRBV6-1 with TRBJ1-1, with 7 positions matching TRBD1. V lost 7 bases and J lost 5; bases outside the gene matches: 7. There are 13 residues in the CDR3. The germline V gene has CDR1 MNHNS and CDR2 SASEGT. DNA of the CDR3: TGTGCCAGCATTCAGACAGGGCGAACTGAAGCTTTCTTT. The encoded protein is CASIQTGRTEAFF.

V and J are TRBV2 and TRBJ1-6; D perhaps matches TRBD1 (6 bases). The CDR3 totals 15 residues. In germline, CDR1 is SNHLY, CDR2 FYNNEI. Between the trimmed V and J ends, which lost 6 bases and 11 bases, there was a span of 20 bases. The CDR3 is CASSPPGHRRAPLHF. CDR3 DNA: TGTGCCAGCAGCCCACCGGGACACCGAAGGGCACCCCTCCACTTT.

The chain couples TRBV7-3 to TRBJ2-3; a possible D gene is TRBD1 (5 bases). With 4 bases removed from V and 2 bases from J, the gap between germline ends came to 7 bases. The CDR3 has 13 amino acids. Germline V lookup: CDR1 SGHTA, CDR2 FQGTGA. The DNA of the CDR3 is TGTGCCAGCAGCTCAGGGAACACAGATACGCAGTATTTT. Translation gives CASSSGNTDTQYF.

The rearrangement links TRBV7-8 to TRBJ2-7; 10 nucleotides match TRBD2. This CDR3 is 19 amino acids long. The germline CDR1 and CDR2 sequences are SGHVS and FQNEAQ. The V and J ends lost 5 bases and 0 bases, in that order; junction bases with no gene match: 16. CDR3 sequence reads: CASSPRVAGGLTFSYEQYF. The DNA for the CDR3 is TGTGCCAGCAGCCCACGTGTAGCGGGGGGCCTCACTTTCTCCTACGAGCAGTACTTC.

The chain has TRBV30 and TRBJ2-3; D call uncertain. This CDR3 is 16 amino acids long. Trimming removed 0 bases from V and 2 bases from J, with 15 bases in between. Looked up from germline, CDR1 is GTSNPN and CDR2 is SVGIG (reference sequence). The CDR3 bases are TGTGCCTGGAGTGTACAGTCGGGTGCGGTCACAGATACGCAGTATTTT. Protein sequence: CAWSVQSGAVTDTQYF. Full variable domain (missing parts from reference TRBV30 and TRBJ2-3): SQTIHQWPATLVQPVGSPLSLECTVEGTSNPNLYWYRQAAGRGLQLLFYSVGIGQISSEVPQNLSASRPQDRQFILSSKKLLLSDSGFYLCAWSVQSGAVTDTQYFGPGTRLTVL.

In its sample, this clone was seen once. The V gene is TRBV5-4, the J gene TRBJ2-1, with D unclear. Germline V gene lookup returns CDR1 SGHNT and CDR2 YYREEE (reference sequence). CDR3 length: 14 residues. The V and J ends lost 4 bases and 4 bases respectively, with 12 bases between them. Written as DNA, the CDR3 is TGTGCCAGCAGCGACGTCGGGTATTACAATGAGCAGTTCTTC. Translation gives CASSDVGYYNEQFF.

The gene calls are TRBV5-5 and TRBJ1-2, with 10 bases aligning to TRBD1. The CDR3 runs 15 residues. Germline trimming cut 4 bases from V and 3 bases from J; bases unmatched to any gene: 6. The germline V gene encodes CDR1 SGHKS and CDR2 YYEKEE (reference sequence). Here the CDR3 DNA reads TGTGCCAGCAGCCCACGGGACAGGGGTGACTATGGCTACACCTTC. It translates to CASSPRDRGDYGYTF. The complete variable domain, with remaining parts taken from reference TRBV5-5 and TRBJ1-2, reads DAGVTQSPTHLIKTRGQQVTLRCSPISGHKSVSWYQQVLGQGPQFIFQYYEKEERGRGNFPDRFSARQFPNYSSELNVNALLLGDSALYLCASSPRDRGDYGYTFGSGTRLTVV.

The rearrangement uses TRBV7-2 and TRBJ2-7; either TRBD1 or TRBD2 may supply D (5 bases each). Germline V gene sequence: CDR1 SGHTA, CDR2 FQGNSA. Trimming took off 2 bases at V and 7 bases at J, with 15 bases between the two ends. The CDR3 runs to 14 residues. The CDR3, as DNA: TGTGCCAGCAGCTTATTGGGACCGGACGGGGAGCAGTACTTC. Translating it yields CASSLLGPDGEQYF. The full variable domain, completed using reference TRBV7-2 and TRBJ2-7, is GAGVSQSPSNKVTEKGKDVELRCDPISGHTALYWYRQSLGQGLEFLIYFQGNSAPDKSGLPSDRFSAERTGGSVSTLTIQRTQQEDSAVYLCASSLLGPDGEQYFGPGTRLTVT.

This clone was seen only a few times. The V gene is TRBV9, the J gene TRBJ2-3, with 11 bases identical to TRBD2. Germline CDR1 and CDR2: SGDLS and YYNGEE. The CDR3 runs 22 residues. V lost 2 bases to trimming and J lost 0 bases; unmatched junction nucleotides: 20. For the CDR3, the DNA is TGTGCCAGCAGCGTCGGACCTAGCGGGAGGCCCCTCCCATCCTCTAGCACAGATACGCAGTATTTT. Encoded protein: CASSVGPSGRPLPSSSTDTQYF.

This chain connects TRBV6-1 to TRBJ2-3, with D perhaps matching TRBD1 (5 bases). In germline, CDR1 is MNHNS, CDR2 SASEGT. This CDR3 region has 17 residues. V was pared by 2 bases and J by 0 bases, with 15 bases between. This CDR3 reads CASSESWGGRSTDTQYF. The CDR3 bases are TGTGCCAGCAGTGAATCCTGGGGCGGAAGGAGCACAGATACGCAGTATTTT.

The chain couples TRBV5-1 to TRBJ1-4; 9 bases align to TRBD1. The CDR3 spans 14 residues. CDR1 and CDR2 from the germline V gene are SGHRS and YFSETQ. The J segment lost 4 bases and the V segment lost 4 bases, leaving 2 bases of the junction unmatched. This chain's CDR3 is CASSQGQGNEKLFF. In DNA form, the CDR3 reads TGCGCCAGCAGCCAGGGACAGGGTAATGAAAAACTGTTTTTT.

This clone has more than one count but fewer than ten. The rearrangement uses TRBV30 and TRBJ2-3; 12 bases are a match to TRBD1. Losses at the gene ends were 4 bases for V and 3 bases for J; bases not matched to a gene: 14. This CDR3 has 18 amino acids. Germline lookup yields CDR1 GTSNPN and CDR2 SVGIG (reference sequence). The CDR3 reads CAWTPSPGTGGWTDTQYF. The CDR3 DNA follows: TGTGCCTGGACTCCTTCCCCCGGGACAGGGGGCTGGACAGATACGCAGTATTTT.

The rearrangement uses TRBV7-3 and TRBJ2-1; D uncertain. Germline lookup yields CDR1 SGHTA and CDR2 FQGTGA. This CDR3 has 13 residues. V was clipped by 2 bases and J by 5 bases, with 7 bases between them. The CDR3 loop is CASSLGRNNEQFF. CDR3 coding DNA: TGTGCCAGCAGCTTAGGACGGAACAATGAGCAGTTCTTC.

V and J are TRBV5-1 and TRBJ2-1, with TRBD2 matching 8 bases. After removal of 5 bases from V and 2 bases from J, the junction contained 12 bases not matched to a gene. This CDR3 spans 17 amino acids. The germline V gene has CDR1 SGHRS and CDR2 YFSETQ. This chain's CDR3 is CASRGLTGLDTYNEQFF. The CDR3 DNA reads as TGCGCCAGCAGGGGACTCACGGGACTAGACACCTACAATGAGCAGTTCTTC.

This chain uses TRBV5-4 with TRBJ2-3; 7 nucleotides line up with TRBD1. Germline values: CDR1 SGHNT, CDR2 YYREEE (reference sequence). This CDR3 has 16 residues. V lost 2 bases to trimming and J lost 3 bases; unmatched junction nucleotides: 9. The CDR3 reads CASSFPTGHQTDTQYF. CDR3 nucleotides: TGTGCCAGCAGCTTCCCGACAGGGCATCAGACAGATACGCAGTATTTT.

This clone was picked up a small number of times. The chain joins TRBV2 to TRBJ1-1; no definite D call. Germline CDR1 is SNHLY and CDR2 is FYNNEI. The CDR3 has 10 amino acids. Trimming cost V 8 bases and J 5 bases, with 6 bases left between them. The DNA for the CDR3 is TGTGCCAGCGGTAGGACTGAAGCTTTCTTT. This sequence encodes CASGRTEAFF.

The rearrangement uses TRBV6-5 and TRBJ1-5, with no clear D. The CDR3 covers 15 residues. The V end lost 0 bases, the J end lost 0 bases, and 6 bases lay between the germline ends. CDR1 and CDR2 (germline): MNHEY, SVGAGI. CDR3 protein: CASSYSGDSNQPQHF. The CDR3 DNA reads as TGTGCCAGCAGTTACTCTGGGGATAGCAATCAGCCCCAGCATTTT.

This clone has a single count. The rearrangement joins TRBV7-3 to TRBJ2-3; 7 nucleotides line up with TRBD2. This CDR3 has 15 residues. Germline V gene lookup returns CDR1 SGHTA and CDR2 FQGTGA. The V segment lost 3 bases and the J segment 4 bases; nucleotides outside the gene matches: 7. The CDR3: CASSLGRGGADTQYF. The CDR3 DNA sequence: TGTGCCAGCAGCTTGGGGCGGGGAGGGGCAGATACGCAGTATTTT.